A selection of T cell receptor beta chains follows, all from one sample in a study of monozygotic twins with inflammatory bowel disease. TCRdb re-called the 5' RACE reads, yielding one record per CDR3 amino acid sequence without DNA. This table lists fewer than 400,000 distinct CDR3 sequences. Specimen: blood. The receptors originated from a human donor with ulcerative colitis or Crohn's disease, or a healthy co-twin of an affected twin (not recorded which). Both conserved end residues are part of each CDR3. Fields, in order: J gene, V gene, CDR3 protein.

J: TRBJ1-1; V: TRBV18; CDR3: CASSPDRNVGTEAFF
J: TRBJ1-5; V: TRBV3-1; CDR3: CASSRGSFSNQPQHF
J: TRBJ1-3; V: TRBV6-1; CDR3: CASSAGTGGDAGNTIYF
J: TRBJ2-5; V: TRBV5-1; CDR3: CATRVTGQETQYF
J: TRBJ2-7; V: TRBV7-2; CDR3: CASSLGSLQGSYEQYF
J: TRBJ1-1; V: TRBV18; CDR3: CASSPRDAMNTEAFF
J: TRBJ2-1; V: TRBV4-3; CDR3: CASSQDGTAGMIDEQFF
J: TRBJ1-1; V: TRBV7-2; CDR3: CASRNPSNTEAFF
J: TRBJ2-5; V: TRBV4-1; CDR3: CASSPLGLAGQETQYF
J: TRBJ1-2; V: TRBV10-3; CDR3: CAISGDPGLGTF
J: TRBJ1-1; V: TRBV7-3; CDR3: CASSPARDTEAFF
J: TRBJ2-3; V: TRBV13; CDR3: CASSLEAGLAGDFTDTQYF
J: TRBJ1-1; V: TRBV10-2; CDR3: CASSVLSNTEAFF
J: TRBJ2-5; V: TRBV10-3; CDR3: CAISELGQETQYF
J: TRBJ1-2; V: TRBV4-3; CDR3: CASSPTPGAYGYTF
J: TRBJ2-2; V: TRBV20-1; CDR3: CSARVATNTGELFF
J: TRBJ2-2; V: TRBV30; CDR3: CAWRYSNTGELFF
J: TRBJ1-1; V: TRBV6-1; CDR3: CASTLRTKTNTEAFF
J: TRBJ1-1; V: TRBV30; CDR3: CAWSVQGGSEAFF
J: TRBJ2-7; V: TRBV27; CDR3: CASSTRRQKQYF
J: TRBJ1-6; V: TRBV27; CDR3: CASGTGQGAPRSPLHF
J: TRBJ1-2; V: TRBV20-1; CDR3: CSARKTLNYGYTF
J: TRBJ2-5; V: TRBV11-2; CDR3: CASSLVKRTFLQETQYF
J: TRBJ2-1; V: TRBV6-4; CDR3: CASSPLLGTVGEQFF
J: TRBJ2-7; V: TRBV7-8; CDR3: CASSLGAAGGILYEEYF
J: TRBJ2-3; V: TRBV28; CDR3: CASGTGPDTQYF
J: TRBJ1-5; V: TRBV7-2; CDR3: CASSSRQGASVNQPQHF
J: TRBJ2-2; V: TRBV27; CDR3: CASSSGQGIGELFF
J: TRBJ2-1; V: TRBV14; CDR3: CASSQILTAYNEQFF
J: TRBJ2-2; V: TRBV5-1; CDR3: CASSSRGQGTGELFF
J: TRBJ1-2; V: TRBV7-9; CDR3: CASSLLGHRSNYGYTF
J: TRBJ2-1; V: TRBV11-2; CDR3: CASRSPRGLYNEQFF
J: TRBJ2-7; V: TRBV20-1; CDR3: CSKEAFCGQSPCEQYF